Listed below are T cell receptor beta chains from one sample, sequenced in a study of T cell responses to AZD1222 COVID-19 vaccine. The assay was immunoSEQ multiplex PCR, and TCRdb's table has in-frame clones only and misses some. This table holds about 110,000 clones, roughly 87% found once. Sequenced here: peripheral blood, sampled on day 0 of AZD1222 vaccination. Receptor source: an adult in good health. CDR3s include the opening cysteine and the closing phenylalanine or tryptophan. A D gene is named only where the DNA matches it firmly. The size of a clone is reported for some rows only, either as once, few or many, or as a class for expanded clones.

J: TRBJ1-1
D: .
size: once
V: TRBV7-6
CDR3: CASSPSASKDTEAFF
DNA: TGTGCCAGCAGCCCTAGCGCATCGAAGGACACTGAAGCTTTCTTT

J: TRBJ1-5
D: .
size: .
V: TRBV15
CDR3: CATSTGLQVSNQPQHF
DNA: TGTGCCACCAGCACAGGCTTGCAGGTTAGCAATCAGCCCCAGCATTTT

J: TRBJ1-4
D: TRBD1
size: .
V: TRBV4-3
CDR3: CASSQETGRGEKLFF
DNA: TGCGCCAGCAGCCAAGAGACAGGGCGAGGAGAAAAACTGTTTTTT

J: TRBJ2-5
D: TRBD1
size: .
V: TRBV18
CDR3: CASSPRQGPQETQYF
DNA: TGTGCCAGCTCCCCTCGACAGGGACCCCAAGAGACCCAGTACTTC

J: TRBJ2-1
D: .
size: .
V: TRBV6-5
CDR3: CASSYPLKNEQFF
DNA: TGTGCCAGCAGTTACCCCCTAAAGAATGAGCAGTTCTTC

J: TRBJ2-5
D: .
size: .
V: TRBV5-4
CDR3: CASSLREALAQYF
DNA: TGTGCCAGCAGCTTGCGAGAGGCGCTCGCCCAGTACTTC

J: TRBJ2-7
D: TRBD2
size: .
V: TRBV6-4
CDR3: CASSESSSGRATSYEQYF
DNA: TGTGCCAGCAGTGAGTCTTCTAGCGGGAGGGCCACGTCCTACGAGCAGTACTTC

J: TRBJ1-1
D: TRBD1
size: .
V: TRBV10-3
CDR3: CAISDNPDRGETEAFF
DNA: TGTGCCATCAGTGATAACCCCGACAGGGGTGAAACTGAAGCTTTCTTT

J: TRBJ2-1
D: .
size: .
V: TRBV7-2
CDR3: CASSPRPEQFF
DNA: TGTGCCAGCAGCCCGAGGCCCGAGCAGTTCTTC

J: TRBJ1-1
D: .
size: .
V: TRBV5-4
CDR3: CASSYMTGEAFF
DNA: TGTGCCAGCAGCTACATGACAGGTGAAGCTTTCTTT

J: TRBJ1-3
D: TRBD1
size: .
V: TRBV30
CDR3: CAWDRTGTGNTIYF
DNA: TGTGCCTGGGATAGGACAGGGACTGGAAACACCATATATTTT

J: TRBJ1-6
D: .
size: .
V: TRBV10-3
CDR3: CAIRTDNSPLHF
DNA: TGTGCCATTCGGACGGATAATTCACCCCTCCACTTT

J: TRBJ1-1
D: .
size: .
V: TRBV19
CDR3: CASSPSGVPNEAFF
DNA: TGTGCCAGTAGTCCCTCGGGGGTACCCAATGAAGCTTTCTTT

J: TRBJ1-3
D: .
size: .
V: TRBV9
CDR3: CASSVVGGGIVGNTIYF
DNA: TGTGCCAGCAGCGTAGTAGGGGGAGGAATCGTTGGAAACACCATATATTTT

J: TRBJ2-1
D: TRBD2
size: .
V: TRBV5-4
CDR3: CASSAAETLAGGTYNEQFF
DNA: TGTGCCAGCAGCGCCGCCGAAACTCTAGCGGGTGGGACCTACAATGAGCAGTTCTTC

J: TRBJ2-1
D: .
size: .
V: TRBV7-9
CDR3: CASSFHYQNNEQFF
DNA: TGTGCCAGCAGCTTCCACTACCAGAACAATGAGCAGTTCTTC

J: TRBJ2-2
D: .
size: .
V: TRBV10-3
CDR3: CAISGGPTSNTGELFF
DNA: TGTGCCATCAGTGGGGGGCCTACCTCGAACACCGGGGAGCTGTTTTTT

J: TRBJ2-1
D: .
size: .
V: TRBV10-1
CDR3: CASSESTAINEQFF
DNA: TGCGCCAGCAGTGAGTCAACAGCCATCAATGAGCAGTTCTTC

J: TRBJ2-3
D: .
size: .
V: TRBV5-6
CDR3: CASSLRVGSTDTQYF
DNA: TGTGCCAGCAGCTTGAGGGTGGGGTCCACAGATACGCAGTATTTT

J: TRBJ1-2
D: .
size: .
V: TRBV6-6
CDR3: CASSQPPGEYGYTF
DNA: TGTGCCAGCAGCCAACCCCCGGGGGAATATGGCTACACCTTC

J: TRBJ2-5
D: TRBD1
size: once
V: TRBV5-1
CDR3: CASSLVTGQGDTQETQYF
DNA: TGCGCCAGCAGCTTGGTAACGGGACAGGGGGATACTCAAGAGACCCAGTACTTC

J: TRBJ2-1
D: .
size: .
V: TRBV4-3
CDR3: CASSLTQHGGDEQFF
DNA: TGCGCCAGCAGCCTTACCCAGCACGGGGGAGATGAGCAGTTCTTC

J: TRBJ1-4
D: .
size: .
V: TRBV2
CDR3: CASSERVIAGEKLFF
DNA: TGTGCCAGCAGTGAAAGGGTTATAGCAGGGGAAAAACTGTTTTTT

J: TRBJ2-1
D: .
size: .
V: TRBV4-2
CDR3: CASSQDWGYNEQFF
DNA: TGTGCCAGCAGCCAAGATTGGGGATACAATGAGCAGTTCTTC

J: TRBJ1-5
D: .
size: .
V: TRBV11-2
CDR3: CASSPQGYSNQPQHF
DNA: TGTGCCAGCAGCCCTCAGGGGTACAGCAATCAGCCCCAGCATTTT

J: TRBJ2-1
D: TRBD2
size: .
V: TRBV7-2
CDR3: CASSLATSVEQFF
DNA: TGTGCCAGCAGCTTAGCGACTAGCGTTGAGCAGTTCTTC

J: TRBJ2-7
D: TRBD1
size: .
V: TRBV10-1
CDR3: CASSDPGQGFYEQYF
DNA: TGCGCCAGCAGTGATCCGGGACAGGGTTTCTACGAGCAGTACTTC

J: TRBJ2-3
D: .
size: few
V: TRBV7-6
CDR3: CASSLGGSGSTDTQYF
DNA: TGTGCCAGCAGCCTAGGGGGTAGCGGGTCCACAGATACGCAGTATTTT

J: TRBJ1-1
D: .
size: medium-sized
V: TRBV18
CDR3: CASSPGVTEAFF
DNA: TGTGCCAGCTCACCAGGGGTGACTGAAGCTTTCTTT

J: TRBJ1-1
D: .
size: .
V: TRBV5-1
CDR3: CASSLGTRGNTEAFF
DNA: TGCGCCAGCAGCTTGGGAACCAGGGGAAACACTGAAGCTTTCTTT

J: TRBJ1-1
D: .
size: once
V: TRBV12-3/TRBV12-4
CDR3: CASSLGRSEAFF
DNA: TGTGCCAGCAGTTTGGGCAGATCCGAAGCTTTCTTT

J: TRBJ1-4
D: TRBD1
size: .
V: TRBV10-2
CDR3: CASSDLQGAYEKLFF
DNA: TGCGCCAGCAGTGACTTACAGGGGGCCTATGAAAAACTGTTTTTT

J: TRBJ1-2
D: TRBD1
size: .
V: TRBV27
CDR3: CASSFSDRVHGYTF
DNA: TGTGCCAGCAGTTTTTCCGACAGGGTCCATGGCTACACCTTC

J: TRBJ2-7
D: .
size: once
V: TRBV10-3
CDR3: CAISEAIGHLPYEQYF
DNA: TGTGCCATCAGTGAGGCAATAGGACACCTCCCCTACGAGCAGTACTTC

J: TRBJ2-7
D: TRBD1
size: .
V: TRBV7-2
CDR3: CASRRQGMREQYF
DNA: TGTGCCAGCAGACGACAGGGAATGCGCGAGCAGTACTTC

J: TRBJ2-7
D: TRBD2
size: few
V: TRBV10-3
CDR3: CAISESGLAGGGEQYF
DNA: TGTGCCATCAGTGAGTCTGGGCTAGCGGGAGGGGGCGAGCAGTACTTC